The clone carrying this T cell receptor (beta chain) turned up a few times. The antigen remains undetermined. Looked up from germline, CDR1 is SGHTA and CDR2 is FQGTGA. The CDR3 contains 17 residues. The ends were cut back, 2 bases at V and 2 bases at J, with 17 bases in the middle. The data stem from a study of T-cell memory formation after mild COVID-19. Turning to the study itself: Clustering of TCRs was largely donor specific. Whole-study results and caveats: Some responding clones appeared in pre-infection memory, suggesting cross-reactive memory joined. Proof of SARS-CoV-2 specificity was absent for the second-wave clones that crested on day 37.

TCRdb used MiXCR to reprocess the 5' RACE reads, holding one entry per CDR3 protein. The table includes 350,000 to 400,000 distinct CDR3 sequences, under 15% detected once. V and J are TRBV7-3 and TRBJ2-3, with D maybe TRBD2 (5 bases). This sequence originates from a man between 18 and 35 years old who had mild COVID-19 (a few samples of this study predate the infection). Cell type and time point are not known. Sequencing was performed on PBMCs or a T cell subset sorted from them (not recorded which). CDR3: CASSLDKRSPVTDTQYF. The CDR3, as DNA: TGTGCCAGCAGCTTAGATAAGCGGTCCCCGGTCACAGATACGCAGTATTTT.